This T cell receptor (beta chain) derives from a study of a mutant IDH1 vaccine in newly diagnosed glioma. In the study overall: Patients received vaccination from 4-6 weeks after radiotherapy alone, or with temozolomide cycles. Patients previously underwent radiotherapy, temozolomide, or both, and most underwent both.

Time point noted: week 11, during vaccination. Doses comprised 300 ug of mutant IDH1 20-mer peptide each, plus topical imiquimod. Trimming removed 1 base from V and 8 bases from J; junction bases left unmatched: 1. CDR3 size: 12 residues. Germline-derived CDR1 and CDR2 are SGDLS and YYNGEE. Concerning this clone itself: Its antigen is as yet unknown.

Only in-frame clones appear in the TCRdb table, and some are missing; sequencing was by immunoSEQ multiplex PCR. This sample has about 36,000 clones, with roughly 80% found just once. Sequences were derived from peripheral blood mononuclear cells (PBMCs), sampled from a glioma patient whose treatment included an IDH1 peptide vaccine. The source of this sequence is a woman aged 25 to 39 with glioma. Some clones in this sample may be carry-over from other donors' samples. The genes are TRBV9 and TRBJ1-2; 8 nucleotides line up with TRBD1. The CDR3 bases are TGTGCCAGCAGCGTAAGACAGGGGGGCTACACCTTC. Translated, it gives CASSVRQGGYTF.